This TCR beta chain was recovered during a study of blood T cell repertoires in COVID-19. Overall study: PBMCs, B-cell-depleted T cells, or T cells provided the cDNA or gDNA that made up the material.

This clone was seen a few times. The table came from immunoSEQ multiplex PCR; TCRdb's copy has only in-frame clones and leaves some out. The sample shows a few hundred thousand clones, about 90% of them seen only once. Sequencing input: PBMCs or T cells enriched from blood (not recorded which). The clonotype was recovered from a woman aged 50 to 60 who had been exposed to COVID-19.

CDR3 coding DNA: TGCGCCAGCAGCCCTGCGGCAACTTCCTATGGCTACACCTTC. Its translation: CASSPAATSYGYTF. The rearrangement links TRBV5-1 to TRBJ1-2; D unresolved. The germline gives CDR1 SGHRS, CDR2 YFSETQ. The CDR3 is 14 residues long. V gave up 4 bases and J gave up 4 bases, with 14 bases separating them.